Sequencing of this TCR beta chain was carried out in a study of T cell changes during pregnancy in multiple sclerosis. Repertoires were generated with immunoSEQ multiplex PCR, while TCRdb's copy carries only in-frame clones and drops some. Of 68,000 or so clones listed, just over 90% were seen once; the top ten hold about 1.4%. This CDR3 has 13 residues. The germline CDR1 and CDR2 sequences are LNHDA and SQIVND (reference sequence). Trimming left V 3 bases short and J 0 bases short, with 6 bases between. This TCR was recovered from a female donor in good health, enrolled as a control in a pregnancy study. The chain combines TRBV19 with TRBJ2-7; no clear D. This sample comprised peripheral blood, obtained in the second trimester of pregnancy. The CDR3 is CASSMESSYEQYF. The CDR3 region has the DNA TGTGCCAGTAGTATGGAGAGCTCCTACGAGCAGTACTTC.